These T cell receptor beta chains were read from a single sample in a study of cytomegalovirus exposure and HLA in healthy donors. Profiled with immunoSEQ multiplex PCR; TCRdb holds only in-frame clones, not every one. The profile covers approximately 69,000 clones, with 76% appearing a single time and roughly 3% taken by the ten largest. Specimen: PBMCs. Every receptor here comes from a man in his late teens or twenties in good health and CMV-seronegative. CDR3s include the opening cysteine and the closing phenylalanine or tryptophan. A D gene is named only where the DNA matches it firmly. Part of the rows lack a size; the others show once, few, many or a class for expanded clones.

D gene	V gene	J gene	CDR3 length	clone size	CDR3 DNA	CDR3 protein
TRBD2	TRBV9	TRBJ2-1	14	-	TGTGCCAGCAGCGTAGGGGAGGGTTACAATGAGCAGTTCTTC	CASSVGEGYNEQFF
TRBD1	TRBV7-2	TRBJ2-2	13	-	TGTGCCAGCAGCTCAGGGGGCCGCAGGGAGCTGTTTTTT	CASSSGGRRELFF
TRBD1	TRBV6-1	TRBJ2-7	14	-	TGTGCCAGCATGAGGGACAGGGTTGTTGGGGAGCAGTACTTC	CASMRDRVVGEQYF
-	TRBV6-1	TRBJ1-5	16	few	TGTGCCAGCAGTGAGGGGACACAAGGACGCAATCAGCCCCAGCATTTT	CASSEGTQGRNQPQHF
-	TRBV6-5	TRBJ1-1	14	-	TGTGCCAGCAGTTATACAGGTCGGGTCCCTGAAGCTTTCTTT	CASSYTGRVPEAFF
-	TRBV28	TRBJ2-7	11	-	TGTGCCAGCAGGTCGTACTACGAGCAGTACTTC	CASRSYYEQYF
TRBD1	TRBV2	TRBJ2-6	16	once	TGTGCCAGCAGAAGGGACAGAGCATCTGGGGCCAACGTCCTGACTTTC	CASRRDRASGANVLTF
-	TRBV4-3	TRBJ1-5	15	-	TGCGCCAGCAGCCTAGGGAGGGGAGGGAATCAGCCCCAGCATTTT	CASSLGRGGNQPQHF
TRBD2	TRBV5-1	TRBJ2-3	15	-	TGCGCCAGCAGCATTAGCGGGGGAGGGACAGATACGCAGTATTTT	CASSISGGGTDTQYF
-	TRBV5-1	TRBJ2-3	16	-	TGCGCCAGCAGCTTCGGGACACTCTCCGAGACAGATACGCAGTATTTT	CASSFGTLSETDTQYF
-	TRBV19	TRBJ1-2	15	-	TGTGCCAGTAGTATATTGGAAGCGACTAACTATGGCTACACCTTC	CASSILEATNYGYTF
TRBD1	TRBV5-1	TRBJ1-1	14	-	TGCGCCAGCAGTAATGGACAGGGGGGCTGGGAAGCTTTCTTT	CASSNGQGGWEAFF
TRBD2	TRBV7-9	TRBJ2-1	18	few	TGTGCCAGCAGCTTAGCCCTGCTGCGGGGGGACTCCTACAATGAGCAGTTCTTC	CASSLALLRGDSYNEQFF
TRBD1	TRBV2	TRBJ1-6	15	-	TGTGCCAGCAGTGAAGCGAGACAGGGTCATTCACCCCTCCACTTT	CASSEARQGHSPLHF
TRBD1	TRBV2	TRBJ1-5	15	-	TGTGCCAGCAGTGTCGGACAGGGGGGCCATCAGCCCCAGCATTTT	CASSVGQGGHQPQHF
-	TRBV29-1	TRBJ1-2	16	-	TGCAGCGTTGCGTTTCCCTTGGGCGGAGGGGTTTATGGCTACACCTTC	CSVAFPLGGGVYGYTF
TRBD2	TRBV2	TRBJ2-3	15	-	TGTGCCAGCAGTGAGGGACTACCGACCACAGATACGCAGTATTTT	CASSEGLPTTDTQYF
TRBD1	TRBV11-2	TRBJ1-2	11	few	TGTGCCAGCAGCTCAGGGGGCGGCTACACCTTC	CASSSGGGYTF
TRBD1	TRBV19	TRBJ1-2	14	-	TGTGCCAGTACCCCCGGACAGGCTAACTATGGCTACACCTTC	CASTPGQANYGYTF
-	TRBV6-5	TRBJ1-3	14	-	TGTGCCAGCAGGACCGGAGGGGCTGGAAACACCATATATTTT	CASRTGGAGNTIYF
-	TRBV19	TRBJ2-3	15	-	TGTGCCAGTAGTAAGGGGACGCCGGGGGCAGATACGCAGTATTTT	CASSKGTPGADTQYF
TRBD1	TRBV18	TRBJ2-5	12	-	TGTGCCAGCCATGGGACAGAAGAGACCCAGTACTTC	CASHGTEETQYF
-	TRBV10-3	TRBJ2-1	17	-	TGTGCCATCAGTCTTCCATTTGTGGGGGGGCTGGTCGATGAGCAGTTCTTC	CAISLPFVGGLVDEQFF
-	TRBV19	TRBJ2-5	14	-	TGTGCCAGTAGTATAGGGGGGGGCCCGGAGACCCAGTACTTC	CASSIGGGPETQYF
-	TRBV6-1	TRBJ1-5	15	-	TGTGCCAGCAGTGAAAGCCAGGGAAACAATCAGCCCCAGCATTTT	CASSESQGNNQPQHF
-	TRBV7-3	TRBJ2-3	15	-	TGTGCCAGCAGCTTAAAATGGGCGAGCACAGATACGCAGTATTTT	CASSLKWASTDTQYF
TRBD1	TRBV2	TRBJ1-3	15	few	TGTGCCAGTGGGGTCGACAGGGAGGCTGGAAACACCATATATTTT	CASGVDREAGNTIYF
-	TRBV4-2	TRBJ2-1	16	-	TGTGCCAGCAGCCAAGATATGTGGCGGGATGACAATGAGCAGTTCTTC	CASSQDMWRDDNEQFF
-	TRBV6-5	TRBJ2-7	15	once	TGTGCCAGCAGTTACTCCGGGACTGCGTTTGACGAGCAGTACTTC	CASSYSGTAFDEQYF
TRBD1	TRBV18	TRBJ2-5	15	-	TGTGCCAGCTCACCACCGGCAGGGGGTAGAGAGACCCAGTACTTC	CASSPPAGGRETQYF
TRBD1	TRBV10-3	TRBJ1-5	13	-	TGTGCCGGGTCGGACAGGGGCGATCAGCCCCAGCATTTT	CAGSDRGDQPQHF
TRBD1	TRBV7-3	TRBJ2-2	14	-	TGTGCCAGCAGTACAAACAGGGGGCTAGGGGAGCTGTTTTTT	CASSTNRGLGELFF
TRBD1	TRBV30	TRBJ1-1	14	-	TGTGCCTGGAAGGGGGACAGAGCCAACACTGAAGCTTTCTTT	CAWKGDRANTEAFF
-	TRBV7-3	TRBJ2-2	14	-	TGTGCCAGCAGCTTGGACTTTCGCATCGGGGAGCTGTTTTTT	CASSLDFRIGELFF
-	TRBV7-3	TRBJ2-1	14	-	TGTGCCAGCAGCTTCCCAGGATCCTACAATGAGCAGTTCTTC	CASSFPGSYNEQFF
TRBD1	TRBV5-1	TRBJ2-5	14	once	TGCGCCAGCGGCGCCGGGACAGGTCAAGAGACCCAGTACTTC	CASGAGTGQETQYF
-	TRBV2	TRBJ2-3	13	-	TGTGCCAGCAGCCCTGGACAGCCAGATACGCAGTATTTT	CASSPGQPDTQYF
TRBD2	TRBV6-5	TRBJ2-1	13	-	TGTGCCAGCAGTTCACCGGGGAGGGGTGAGCAGTTCTTC	CASSSPGRGEQFF
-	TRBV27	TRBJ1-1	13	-	TGTGCCAGCAGGACAAGGGAGGGCACTGAAGCTTTCTTT	CASRTREGTEAFF
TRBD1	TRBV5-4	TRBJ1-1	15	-	TGTGCCAGCAGCCCTCGGACAGGACAAAACACTGAAGCTTTCTTT	CASSPRTGQNTEAFF